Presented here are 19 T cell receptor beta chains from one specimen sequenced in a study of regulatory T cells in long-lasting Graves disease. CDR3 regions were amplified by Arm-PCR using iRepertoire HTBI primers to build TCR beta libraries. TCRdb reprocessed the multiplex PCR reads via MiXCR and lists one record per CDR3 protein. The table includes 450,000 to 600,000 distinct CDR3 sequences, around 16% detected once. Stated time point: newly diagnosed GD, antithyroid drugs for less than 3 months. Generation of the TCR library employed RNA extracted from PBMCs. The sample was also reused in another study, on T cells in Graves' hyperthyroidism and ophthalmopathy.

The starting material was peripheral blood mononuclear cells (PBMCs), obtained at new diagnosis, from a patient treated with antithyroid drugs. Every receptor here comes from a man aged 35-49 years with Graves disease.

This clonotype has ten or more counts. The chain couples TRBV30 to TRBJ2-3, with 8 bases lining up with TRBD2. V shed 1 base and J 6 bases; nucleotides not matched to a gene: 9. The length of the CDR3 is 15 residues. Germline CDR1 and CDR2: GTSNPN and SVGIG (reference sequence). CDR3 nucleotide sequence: TGTGCCTGGAGTGCGCAAGCGGGAGTTACCGATACGCAGTATTTT. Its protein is CAWSAQAGVTDTQYF.

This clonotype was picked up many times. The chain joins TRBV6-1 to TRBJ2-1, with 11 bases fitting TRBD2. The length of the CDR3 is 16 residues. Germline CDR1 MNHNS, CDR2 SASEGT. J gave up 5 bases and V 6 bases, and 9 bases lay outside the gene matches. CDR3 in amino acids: CASSPSLAGDHNEQFF. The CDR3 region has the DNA TGTGCCAGCAGCCCTTCACTAGCGGGAGATCACAATGAGCAGTTCTTC.

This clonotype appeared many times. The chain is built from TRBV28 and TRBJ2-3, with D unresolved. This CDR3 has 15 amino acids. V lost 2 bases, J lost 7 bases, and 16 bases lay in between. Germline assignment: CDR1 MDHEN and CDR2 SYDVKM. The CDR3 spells CASSLPGAGSNTQYF. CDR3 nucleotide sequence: TGTGCCAGCAGTTTACCCGGAGCAGGTTCAAATACGCAGTATTTT.

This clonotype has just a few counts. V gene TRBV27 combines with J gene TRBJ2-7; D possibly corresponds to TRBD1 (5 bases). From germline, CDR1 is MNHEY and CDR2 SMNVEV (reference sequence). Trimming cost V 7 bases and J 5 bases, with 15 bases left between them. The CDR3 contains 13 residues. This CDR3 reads CASIWPGLHEQYF. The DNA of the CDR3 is TGTGCCAGCATTTGGCCAGGGTTACACGAGCAGTACTTC.

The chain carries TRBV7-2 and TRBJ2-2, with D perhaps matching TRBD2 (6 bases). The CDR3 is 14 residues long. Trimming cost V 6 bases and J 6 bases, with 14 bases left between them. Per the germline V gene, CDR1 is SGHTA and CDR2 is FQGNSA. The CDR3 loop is CASRASVLAGELFF. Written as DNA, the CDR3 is TGTGCCAGCAGGGCTAGCGTATTAGCCGGGGAGCTGTTTTTT.

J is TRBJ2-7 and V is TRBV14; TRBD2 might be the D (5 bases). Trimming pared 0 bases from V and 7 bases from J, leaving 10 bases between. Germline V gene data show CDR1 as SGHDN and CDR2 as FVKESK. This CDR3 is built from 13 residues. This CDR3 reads CASSQDWELEQYF. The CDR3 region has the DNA TGTGCCAGCAGCCAAGATTGGGAGCTGGAGCAGTACTTC.

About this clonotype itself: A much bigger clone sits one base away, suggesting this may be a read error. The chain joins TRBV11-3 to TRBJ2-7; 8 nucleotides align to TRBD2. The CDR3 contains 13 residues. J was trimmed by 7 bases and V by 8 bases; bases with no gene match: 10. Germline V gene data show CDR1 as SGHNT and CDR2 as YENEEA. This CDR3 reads CASGGSGGNEQYF. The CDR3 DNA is TGTGCCAGCGGGGGAAGCGGGGGCAATGAGCAGTACTTC.

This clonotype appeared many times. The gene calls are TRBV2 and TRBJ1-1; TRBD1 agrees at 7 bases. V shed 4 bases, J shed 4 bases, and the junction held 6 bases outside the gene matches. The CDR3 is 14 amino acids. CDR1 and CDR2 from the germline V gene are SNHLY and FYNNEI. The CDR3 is CASSGATGVTEAFF. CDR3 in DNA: TGTGCCAGCAGTGGAGCTACAGGGGTCACTGAAGCTTTCTTT. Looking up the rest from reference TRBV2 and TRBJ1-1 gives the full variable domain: EPEVTQTPSHQVTQMGQEVILRCVPISNHLYFYWYRQILGQKVEFLVSFYNNEISEKSEIFDDQFSVERPDGSNFTLKIRSTKLEDSAMYFCASSGATGVTEAFFGQGTRLTVV.

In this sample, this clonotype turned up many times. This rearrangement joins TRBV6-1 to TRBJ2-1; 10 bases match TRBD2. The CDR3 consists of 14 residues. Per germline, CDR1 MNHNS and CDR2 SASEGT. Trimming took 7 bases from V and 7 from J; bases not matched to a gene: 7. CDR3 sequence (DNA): TGTGCCAGCATATCTAGCGGGAGTGGAAATGAGCAGTTCTTC. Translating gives CASISSGSGNEQFF.

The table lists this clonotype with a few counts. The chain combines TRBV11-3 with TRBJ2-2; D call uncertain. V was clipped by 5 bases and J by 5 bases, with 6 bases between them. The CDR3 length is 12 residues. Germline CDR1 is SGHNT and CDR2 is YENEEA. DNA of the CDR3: TGTGCCAGCAGCGTTAGTACCGGGGAGCTGTTTTTT. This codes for CASSVSTGELFF.

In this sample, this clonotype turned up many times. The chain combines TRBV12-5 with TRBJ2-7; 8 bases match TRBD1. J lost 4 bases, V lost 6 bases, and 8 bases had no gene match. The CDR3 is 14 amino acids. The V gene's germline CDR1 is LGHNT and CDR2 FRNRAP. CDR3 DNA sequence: TGTGCTAGTGGGCCACGGGACAGGTCATACGAGCAGTACTTC. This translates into CASGPRDRSYEQYF.

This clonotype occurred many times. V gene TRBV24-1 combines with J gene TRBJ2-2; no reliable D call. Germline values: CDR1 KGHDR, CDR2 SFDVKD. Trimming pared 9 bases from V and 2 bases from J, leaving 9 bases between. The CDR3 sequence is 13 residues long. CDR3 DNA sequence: TGTGCCACCCGGGCCACCAACACCGGGGAGCTGTTTTTT. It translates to CATRATNTGELFF.

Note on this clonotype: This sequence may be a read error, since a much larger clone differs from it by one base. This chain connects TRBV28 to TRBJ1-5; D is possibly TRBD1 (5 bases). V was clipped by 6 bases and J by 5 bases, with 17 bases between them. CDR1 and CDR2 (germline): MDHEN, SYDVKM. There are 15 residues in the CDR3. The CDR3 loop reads CASRPSMQGDQPQHF. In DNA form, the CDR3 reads TGTGCCAGCAGGCCTAGCATGCAGGGAGATCAGCCCCAGCATTTT. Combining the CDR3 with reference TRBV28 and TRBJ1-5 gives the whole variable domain DVKVTQSSRYLVKRTGEKVFLECVQDMDHENMFWYRQDPGLGLRLIYFSYDVKMKEKGDIPEGYSVSREKKERFSLILESASTNQTSMYLCASRPSMQGDQPQHFGDGTRLSIL.

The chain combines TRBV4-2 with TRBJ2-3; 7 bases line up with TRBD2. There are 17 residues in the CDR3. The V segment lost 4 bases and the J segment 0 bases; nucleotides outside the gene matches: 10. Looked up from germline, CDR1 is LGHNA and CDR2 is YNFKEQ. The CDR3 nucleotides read TGTGCCAGCAGCCTCAGCGGGTCTAGCGGTAGCACAGATACGCAGTATTTT. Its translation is CASSLSGSSGSTDTQYF.

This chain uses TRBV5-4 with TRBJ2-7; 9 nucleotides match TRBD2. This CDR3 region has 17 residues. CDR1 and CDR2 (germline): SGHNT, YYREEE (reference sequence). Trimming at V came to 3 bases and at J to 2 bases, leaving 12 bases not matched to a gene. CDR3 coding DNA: TGTGCCAGCAGCTCAACAGCAACTAGCGGGCCTACCTACGAGCAGTACTTC. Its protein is CASSSTATSGPTYEQYF.

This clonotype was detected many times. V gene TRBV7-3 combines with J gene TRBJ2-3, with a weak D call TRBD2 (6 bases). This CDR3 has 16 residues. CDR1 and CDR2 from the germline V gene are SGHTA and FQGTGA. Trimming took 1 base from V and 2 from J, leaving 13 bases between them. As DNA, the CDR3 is TGTGCCAGCAGCTTAAGTGGTAGCGGAAACACAGATACGCAGTATTTT. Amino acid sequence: CASSLSGSGNTDTQYF.

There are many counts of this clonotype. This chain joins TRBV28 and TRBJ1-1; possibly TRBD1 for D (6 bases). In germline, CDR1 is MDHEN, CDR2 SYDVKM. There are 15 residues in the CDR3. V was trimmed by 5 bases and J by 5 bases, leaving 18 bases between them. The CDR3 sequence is CASSPGPGARTEAFF. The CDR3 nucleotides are TGTGCCAGCAGTCCGGGGCCGGGGGCGCGTACTGAAGCTTTCTTT.

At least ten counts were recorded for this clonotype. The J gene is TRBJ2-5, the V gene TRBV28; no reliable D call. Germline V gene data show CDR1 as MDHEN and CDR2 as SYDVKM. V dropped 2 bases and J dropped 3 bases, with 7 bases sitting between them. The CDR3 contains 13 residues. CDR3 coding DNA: TGTGCCAGCAGTTTAAAATGGGAAGAGACCCAGTACTTC. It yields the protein CASSLKWEETQYF.

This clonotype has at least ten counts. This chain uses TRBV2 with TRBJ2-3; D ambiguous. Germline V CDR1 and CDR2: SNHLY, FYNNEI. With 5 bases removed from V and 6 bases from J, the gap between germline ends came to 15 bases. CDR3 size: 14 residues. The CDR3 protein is CASSRPHPTDTQYF. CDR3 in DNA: TGTGCCAGCAGTAGGCCCCATCCTACGGATACGCAGTATTTT.